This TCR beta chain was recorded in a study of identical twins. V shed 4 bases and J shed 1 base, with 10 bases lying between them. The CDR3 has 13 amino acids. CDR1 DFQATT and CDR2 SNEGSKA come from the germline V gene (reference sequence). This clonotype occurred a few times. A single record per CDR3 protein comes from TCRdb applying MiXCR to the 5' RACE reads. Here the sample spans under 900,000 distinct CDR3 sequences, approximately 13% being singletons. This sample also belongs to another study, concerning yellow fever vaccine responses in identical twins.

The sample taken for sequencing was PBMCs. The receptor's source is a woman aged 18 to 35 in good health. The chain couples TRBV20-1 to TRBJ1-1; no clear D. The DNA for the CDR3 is TGCAGTGCTAAGTTGGCAGGGAACACTGAAGCTTTCTTT. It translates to CSAKLAGNTEAFF.